This entry features one T cell receptor (beta chain) sequence. What it binds is not known. This sample is drawn from a study of T cell responses to AZD1222 COVID-19 vaccine. The germline V gene encodes CDR1 MNHEY and CDR2 SMNVEV (reference sequence). V trimming: 6 bases; J trimming: 5 bases; junction bases outside the gene matches: 14. The CDR3 totals 17 residues. Clones were sequenced by immunoSEQ multiplex PCR, and TCRdb holds only the in-frame ones, with some missing. This table has some 150,000 clones, around 90% appearing once. Study-wide points: Clonal diversity was possibly underestimated, and white British individuals and females predominated among donors. Of the AZD1222 recipients, only five to seven were seropositive at baseline. Unmutated variant regions are reportedly targeted by nearly half of spike-specific TCRs.

This specimen consisted of peripheral blood, obtained on day 0 of AZD1222 vaccination. This chain uses TRBV27 with TRBJ2-5, with TRBD2 matching 11 bases. This clonotype originated in an adult in good health. The CDR3 loop reads CASSPKFTSGRWETQYF. CDR3 DNA sequence: TGTGCCAGCAGCCCAAAGTTTACTAGCGGGAGATGGGAGACCCAGTACTTC.